This T cell receptor beta chain was documented in a study of T-cell memory formation after mild COVID-19. TCRdb passed the 5' RACE reads through MiXCR, listing each CDR3 protein once. The data hold fewer than 110,000 distinct CDR3 sequences, with roughly an eighth observed a single time. The receptor was derived from a man younger than 35 who had mild COVID-19 (a few samples of this study predate the infection). Cell type and time point are not known. Sequenced input: PBMCs or a T cell subset sorted from them (not recorded which).

CDR3 protein: CATSRGQGDYNEQFF. For the CDR3, the DNA is TGTGCCACCAGCAGGGGACAGGGGGACTACAATGAGCAGTTCTTC. This chain joins TRBV15 and TRBJ2-1; 11 bases line up with TRBD1. In germline, CDR1 is LNHNV, CDR2 YYDKDF (reference sequence). The CDR3 contains 15 residues. V was pared by 3 bases and J by 3 bases, with 1 base of the junction left unmatched.